These 23 T cell receptor beta chains came from one sample sequenced in a study of T cell responses to AZD1222 COVID-19 vaccine. TCRdb's copy holds only in-frame clones and misses some; the assay was immunoSEQ multiplex PCR. The sample carries some 150,000 clones, around 90% recorded once. The sequenced sample was peripheral blood, obtained on day 0 of MenACWY control vaccination. These receptors all stem from an adult in good health.

The chain has TRBV18 and TRBJ2-7, with a weak D call TRBD1 (6 bases). The CDR3 has 13 amino acids. V was pared by 3 bases and J by 2 bases, with 8 bases between. Looked up from germline, CDR1 is KGHSH and CDR2 is LQKENI. CDR3 region: CASSPGQTYEQYF. CDR3 DNA sequence: TGTGCCAGCTCACCGGGACAAACCTACGAGCAGTACTTC.

The J gene is TRBJ1-1, the V gene TRBV12-3 or TRBV12-4; D is ambiguous. The CDR3 totals 13 residues. V was pared by 3 bases and J by 1 base, with 6 bases between. CDR3 amino acids: CASSLEGNTEAFF. The CDR3 coding sequence is TGTGCCAGCAGTTTGGAGGGGAACACTGAAGCTTTCTTT.

The chain combines TRBV3-1 (or the pseudogene TRBV3-2) with TRBJ1-1; D remains unclear. Trimming left V 4 bases short and J 1 base short, with 13 bases between. Per germline, CDR1 LGHDT and CDR2 YNNKEL (reference sequence). The CDR3 is 15 amino acids. CDR3 nucleotide sequence: TGTGCCAGCAGCCTCGCTACTGGGAGGAACACTGAAGCTTTCTTT. Protein product: CASSLATGRNTEAFF.

The chain joins TRBV9 to TRBJ2-1; D ambiguous. Germline CDR1 and CDR2: SGDLS and YYNGEE. The CDR3 consists of 13 residues. Trimming shortened V by 4 bases and J by 12 bases, and 17 bases separated the two germline ends. In DNA, the CDR3 is TGTGCCAGCAGCCCCCAACCAGAGTCAAGGCAGTTCTTC. Protein product: CASSPQPESRQFF.

This clone has just one count. The genes are TRBV9 and TRBJ1-1; 11 nucleotides match TRBD1. With 4 bases clipped from V and 5 bases from J, the junction kept 4 bases outside the gene matches. Germline V CDR1 and CDR2: SGDLS, YYNGEE. This CDR3 is 14 amino acids long. This CDR3 reads CASSTGQGATEAFF. CDR3 coding DNA: TGTGCCAGCAGCACCGGACAGGGGGCAACTGAAGCTTTCTTT.

This rearrangement joins TRBV27 to TRBJ2-1; D ambiguous. The germline gives CDR1 MNHEY, CDR2 SMNVEV (reference sequence). The CDR3 contains 17 residues. V lost 4 bases and J lost 2, with 18 bases in between. The CDR3, as DNA: TGTGCCAGCAGTTCCTCGGGCCCTGTGAGGACCTACAATGAGCAGTTCTTC. Protein: CASSSSGPVRTYNEQFF.

The chain combines TRBV10-3 with TRBJ2-7, with 13 bases fitting TRBD2. Trimming took 4 bases from V and 4 from J; bases not matched to a gene: 7. CDR1 ENHRY and CDR2 SYGVKD come from the germline V gene. The CDR3 totals 16 residues. The DNA for the CDR3 is TGTGCCATCAGTGCTTCTACACTAGCGGGAGGGTACGAGCAGTACTTC. Protein sequence: CAISASTLAGGYEQYF.

The chain has TRBV7-2 and TRBJ2-2, with D tentatively TRBD2 (5 bases). This CDR3 is built from 14 residues. The V gene's germline CDR1 is SGHTA and CDR2 FQGNSA. V dropped 6 bases and J dropped 2 bases, with 10 bases sitting between them. CDR3 sequence reads: CASSPGVNTGELFF. The DNA of the CDR3 is TGTGCCAGCAGTCCCGGGGTTAACACCGGGGAGCTGTTTTTT.

This clone was counted once. The chain carries TRBV7-2 and TRBJ1-5; D remains ambiguous. The CDR3 consists of 14 residues. The V end was cut by 1 base, the J end by 2 bases, with 6 bases between. Germline assignment: CDR1 SGHTA and CDR2 FQGNSA. CDR3 region: CASSLVSGNQPQHF. CDR3 DNA sequence: TGTGCCAGCAGCTTAGTCTCCGGCAATCAGCCCCAGCATTTT.

This chain links TRBV7-2 with TRBJ1-3; D not certain. V was clipped by 1 base and J by 0 bases, with 7 bases between them. Germline V CDR1 and CDR2: SGHTA, FQGNSA. The CDR3 contains 15 residues. CDR3 residues: CASSLGVNSGNTIYF. Here the CDR3 DNA reads TGTGCCAGCAGCTTAGGAGTTAACTCTGGAAACACCATATATTTT.

J is TRBJ2-7 and V is TRBV28, with D possibly being TRBD1 or TRBD2 (6 bases each). V lost 5 bases to trimming and J lost 0 bases, with 11 bases between them. The CDR3 has 14 amino acids. Germline V gene lookup returns CDR1 MDHEN and CDR2 SYDVKM. CDR3 loop: CASSQGTGSYEQYF. Here the CDR3 DNA reads TGTGCCAGCAGTCAGGGGACTGGCTCCTACGAGCAGTACTTC.

Concerning this clone itself: A read error may produce the germline difference seen at one junction end. The chain employs TRBV15 and TRBJ1-3, with TRBD1 matching over 7 bases. CDR3 length: 13 amino acids. Germline V gene sequence: CDR1 LNHNV, CDR2 YYDKDF (reference sequence). CDR3 coding DNA: TGTGCCACCAGGAAAGACAGGGAGAACACTATATATTTT. Translating gives CATRKDRENTIYF.

A word on this clone: The junction departs from germline at one end; a sequencing error may be responsible. The rearrangement links TRBV5-1 to TRBJ2-2; either TRBD1 or TRBD2 may supply D (5 bases each). The CDR3 has 12 residues. Germline CDR1 SGHRS, CDR2 YFSETQ. CDR3 sequence reads: CASSLAPGSLIF. Written as DNA, the CDR3 is TGCGCCAGCAGCTTGGCCCCAGGGAGTTTGATTTTT. The whole variable domain, remainder taken from reference TRBV5-1 and TRBJ2-2, is KAGVTQTPRYLIKTRGQQVTLSCSPISGHRSVSWYQQTPGQGLQFLFEYFSETQRNKGNFPGRFSGRQFSNSRSEMNVSTLELGDSALYLCASSLAPGSLIFGEGSRLTVL.

The genes are TRBV29-1 and TRBJ1-2; unclear D gene. This CDR3 region has 12 residues. V was clipped by 4 bases and J by 2 bases, with 8 bases between them. Germline CDR1 and CDR2: SQVTM and ANQGSEA. The CDR3 spells CSVGLANYGYTF. The CDR3 coding sequence is TGCAGCGTTGGGCTAGCAAACTATGGCTACACCTTC.

The J gene is TRBJ2-4, the V gene TRBV18; D may be TRBD2 (5 bases). This CDR3 contains 15 residues. V lost 0 bases to trimming and J lost 3 bases, with 9 bases between them. CDR1 KGHSH and CDR2 LQKENI come from the germline V gene. The CDR3 region has the DNA TGTGCCAGCTCACCACCCCCGGGATTCAAAAACATTCAGTACTTC. As protein: CASSPPPGFKNIQYF.

The J gene is TRBJ1-5, the V gene TRBV30, with D unresolved. Germline CDR1 and CDR2: GTSNPN and SVGIG (reference sequence). Trimming cost V 0 bases and J 5 bases, with 11 bases left between them. CDR3 length: 14 residues. The CDR3 DNA reads as TGTGCCTGGAGTGTTGGGCGAGCCTATCAGCCCCAGCATTTT. This sequence encodes CAWSVGRAYQPQHF.

This clone showed up just once. This chain connects TRBV4-3 to TRBJ1-4; D may be TRBD1 (6 bases). The CDR3 consists of 16 residues. The V end was cut by 2 bases, the J end by 7 bases, with 17 bases between. Per germline, CDR1 LGHNA and CDR2 YSLEER. As DNA, the CDR3 is TGCGCCAGCAGCCAATTTACCAGGGGACCGGGTGAAAAACTGTTTTTT. Protein: CASSQFTRGPGEKLFF.

This chain links TRBV7-9 with TRBJ2-7; the D gene is possibly TRBD1 (6 bases). V was pared by 4 bases and J by 4 bases, with 8 bases between. This CDR3 is built from 12 residues. Germline V gene sequence: CDR1 SEHNR, CDR2 FQNEAQ (reference sequence). CDR3 in DNA: TGTGCCAGCAGCTCGACAGGTTACGAGCAGTACTTC. This codes for CASSSTGYEQYF.

The rearrangement joins TRBV7-9 to TRBJ2-1, with D perhaps TRBD2 (7 bases). CDR1 and CDR2 (germline): SEHNR, FQNEAQ (reference sequence). The V end was cut by 2 bases, the J end by 7 bases, with 24 bases between. This CDR3 spans 18 amino acids. The CDR3 loop is CASSLPRGGEGGGNEQFF. The CDR3 coding sequence is TGTGCCAGCAGCTTACCCCGCGGTGGAGAGGGAGGGGGGAATGAGCAGTTCTTC.

This clone has a single count. The chain uses TRBV7-2 and TRBJ2-4; D uncertain. The V and J ends lost 5 bases and 6 bases respectively, with 17 bases between them. CDR3 length: 15 residues. Germline V CDR1 and CDR2: SGHTA, FQGNSA. CDR3 nucleotides: TGTGCCAGCAGCCTTGAGCCCGCGTTGAGAAACATTCAGTACTTC. Amino acid sequence: CASSLEPALRNIQYF.

V gene TRBV3-1 (or the pseudogene TRBV3-2) combines with J gene TRBJ1-5; maybe TRBD1 (5 bases). From germline, CDR1 is LGHDT and CDR2 YNNKEL (reference sequence). V was trimmed by 4 bases and J by 0 bases, leaving 10 bases between them. This CDR3 region has 15 residues. The CDR3 protein is CASSLGLYSNQPQHF. DNA for the CDR3: TGTGCCAGCAGCCTGGGACTTTATAGCAATCAGCCCCAGCATTTT.

The chain uses TRBV18 and TRBJ1-6; D remains ambiguous. The CDR3 is 12 amino acids. Germline CDR1 KGHSH, CDR2 LQKENI. Trimming took 6 bases from V and 9 from J, leaving 9 bases between them. In DNA form, the CDR3 reads TGTGCCAGCTCGTCCCCCAGTTCACCCCTCCACTTT. Protein product: CASSSPSSPLHF.

This rearrangement joins TRBV28 to TRBJ1-1; TRBD1 aligns across 8 bases. From germline, CDR1 is MDHEN and CDR2 SYDVKM. The CDR3 runs to 15 residues. Trimming at V came to 3 bases and at J to 4 bases, leaving 7 bases not matched to a gene. The CDR3 DNA sequence: TGTGCCAGCAGTTTTCCCCCTACAGGGGGCACTGAAGCTTTCTTT. Its translation is CASSFPPTGGTEAFF.